A single sample is the source of the 17 T cell receptor beta chains below, sequenced in a study of blood T cell repertoires in COVID-19. Clones were sequenced by immunoSEQ multiplex PCR, and TCRdb holds only the in-frame ones, with some missing. The sample holds approximately 300,000 clones, about 84% seen once. Specimen: peripheral blood. Receptor source: a woman between 50 and 59 years old with acute or convalescent COVID-19.

This chain links TRBV28 with TRBJ1-6; 12 bases align to TRBD1. The CDR3 is 19 amino acids. Germline CDR1 is MDHEN and CDR2 is SYDVKM. The V segment lost 6 bases and the J segment 1 base; nucleotides outside the gene matches: 10. The CDR3 DNA sequence: TGTGCCAGCAGATTCCGGGACAGGGGGCTTTTGTCCTATAATTCACCCCTCCACTTT. Translated: CASRFRDRGLLSYNSPLHF. Using reference TRBV28 and TRBJ1-6 for the parts outside the CDR3, the full variable domain is DVKVTQSSRYLVKRTGEKVFLECVQDMDHENMFWYRQDPGLGLRLIYFSYDVKMKEKGDIPEGYSVSREKKERFSLILESASTNQTSMYLCASRFRDRGLLSYNSPLHFGNGTRLTVT.

The genes are TRBV7-7 and TRBJ2-5, with TRBD2 matching over 14 bases. The germline V gene encodes CDR1 SSHAT and CDR2 FNYEAQ (reference sequence). V dropped 5 bases and J dropped 4; count of bases not matched to a gene: 6. There are 16 residues in the CDR3. For the CDR3, the DNA is TGTGCCAGCAGCCCGGGGACTAGCGGGAGTTCAGAGACCCAGTACTTC. Translating it yields CASSPGTSGSSETQYF. The full variable domain, completed using reference TRBV7-7 and TRBJ2-5, is GAGVSQSPRYKVTKRGQDVTLRCDPISSHATLYWYQQALGQGPEFLTYFNYEAQPDKSGLPSDRFSAERPEGSISTLTIQRTEQRDSAMYRCASSPGTSGSSETQYFGPGTRLLVL.

This clone appeared once. The chain carries TRBV2 and TRBJ1-6; TRBD1 might be the D (5 bases). The CDR3 covers 14 residues. The V end lost 11 bases, the J end lost 7 bases, and 18 bases lay between the germline ends. Per germline, CDR1 SNHLY and CDR2 FYNNEI. The CDR3 nucleotides are TGTGCCTCCATTCCCGGGGGGTCCAATTCACCCCTCCACTTT. Amino acids: CASIPGGSNSPLHF.

The V call is TRBV5-1, the J call TRBJ1-2, with 8 bases aligning to TRBD1. The CDR3 contains 16 residues. With V trimmed by 3 bases and J by 4 bases, 11 bases remained unmatched. Germline V CDR1 and CDR2: SGHRS, YFSETQ. The CDR3 DNA follows: TGCGCCAGCAGCTCTGCCCCAGGGGGCGCCGGCTATGGCTACACCTTC. It specifies CASSSAPGGAGYGYTF.

V is TRBV18 and J is TRBJ2-7, with TRBD1 identical over 7 bases. Losses at the gene ends were 3 bases for V and 3 bases for J; bases not matched to a gene: 8. Germline CDR1 KGHSH, CDR2 LQKENI. The CDR3 totals 15 residues. CDR3 DNA: TGTGCCAGCTCACCCTCAGGGGGAACGGGCTACGAGCAGTACTTC. It translates to CASSPSGGTGYEQYF.

V and J are TRBV27 and TRBJ2-7; tentatively, D is TRBD2 (5 bases). The germline V gene encodes CDR1 MNHEY and CDR2 SMNVEV (reference sequence). This CDR3 has 15 residues. Trimming removed 5 bases at V and 2 bases at J, with 16 bases between. DNA of the CDR3: TGTGCCAGCAGTCCCCGGACGGGAACCACCTACGAGCAGTACTTC. Translating gives CASSPRTGTTYEQYF.

This clone was seen only a few times. The chain combines TRBV7-8 with TRBJ2-3; 13 bases fit TRBD2. Germline V gene lookup returns CDR1 SGHVS and CDR2 FQNEAQ. The junction had 5 bases not matched to a gene; V was cut back by 0 bases and J by 2 bases. The CDR3 runs to 18 residues. The CDR3 DNA reads as TGTGCCAGCAGCTTAGCTCGGACTAGCGGGAGCTCCACAGATACGCAGTATTTT. This translates into CASSLARTSGSSTDTQYF.

The V call is TRBV7-3, the J call TRBJ2-1; 7 bases fit TRBD2. J gave up 2 bases and V 2 bases, and 3 bases lay outside the gene matches. The CDR3 is 15 residues long. Germline values: CDR1 SGHTA, CDR2 FQGTGA. The CDR3 loop reads CASSLSGGPYNEQFF. DNA of the CDR3: TGTGCCAGCAGCTTATCGGGAGGCCCCTACAATGAGCAGTTCTTC.

This clone occurred a few times. The chain employs TRBV28 and TRBJ2-7; a possible D gene is TRBD1 (6 bases). V was trimmed by 3 bases and J by 3 bases, leaving 15 bases between them. This CDR3 contains 15 residues. Germline values: CDR1 MDHEN, CDR2 SYDVKM. In DNA form, the CDR3 reads TGTGCCAGCAGTTTCAGCTACAGGGAAAACTACGAGCAGTACTTC. Its translation is CASSFSYRENYEQYF.

The V gene is TRBV4-1, the J gene TRBJ2-2, with 7 bases identical to TRBD2. The V gene's germline CDR1 is MGHRA and CDR2 YSYEKL. J was trimmed by 7 bases and V by 2 bases; bases with no gene match: 10. This CDR3 is built from 16 residues. DNA for the CDR3: TGCGCCAGCAGCCAACTAGGACTAGTTGTAGGCGGGGAGCTGTTTTTT. Translating it yields CASSQLGLVVGGELFF.

This rearrangement joins TRBV2 to TRBJ1-2; TRBD1 might be the D (6 bases). This CDR3 has 12 amino acids. The ends were cut back, 6 bases at V and 5 bases at J, with 10 bases in the middle. Germline V lookup: CDR1 SNHLY, CDR2 FYNNEI. The CDR3 loop reads CASRDSGYGYTF. In DNA form, the CDR3 reads TGTGCCAGCAGGGACAGTGGGTATGGCTACACCTTC.

V gene TRBV6-4 combines with J gene TRBJ2-1, with 13 bases identical to TRBD2. J was trimmed by 5 bases and V by 6 bases; bases with no gene match: 13. The CDR3 runs 18 residues. Per germline, CDR1 MRHNA and CDR2 SNTAGT. Written as DNA, the CDR3 is TGTGCCAGCAGCCGACTAGCGGGAGGCGCCTTTCGGGACAATGAGCAGTTCTTC. Its translation: CASSRLAGGAFRDNEQFF.

The chain uses TRBV15 and TRBJ1-2; D may be TRBD1 (6 bases). CDR3 length: 12 residues. Germline CDR1 reads LNHNV; CDR2 reads YYDKDF (reference sequence). V was pared by 4 bases and J by 8 bases, with 11 bases between. CDR3: CATSKGERGYTF. CDR3 nucleotides: TGTGCCACCAGCAAGGGGGAGAGGGGCTACACCTTC. Using reference TRBV15 and TRBJ1-2 for the parts outside the CDR3, the full variable domain is DAMVIQNPRYQVTQFGKPVTLSCSQTLNHNVMYWYQQKSSQAPKLLFHYYDKDFNNEADTPDNFQSRRPNTSFCFLDIRSPGLGDTAMYLCATSKGERGYTFGSGTRLTVV.

CDR3 coding DNA: TGTGCCAGCAGTCCCGCGGGGCTTCTAGCTTACGAGCAGTACTTC. Its translation: CASSPAGLLAYEQYF. This rearrangement joins TRBV28 to TRBJ2-7; the D gene is possibly TRBD2 (6 bases). Trimming pared 5 bases from V and 4 bases from J, leaving 18 bases between. CDR3 size: 15 residues. Germline loops: CDR1 MDHEN, CDR2 SYDVKM.

This clone was found a few times. This chain joins TRBV12-1 and TRBJ2-2; the table's D gene call, TRBD2, was not cross checked with the DNA. TRBV12-1 is described as a pseudogene. This CDR3 region has 17 residues. This CDR3 is CASSHRGSGKGAGELFF. CDR3 bases: TGTGCCAGCAGCCATCGAGGTAGCGGGAAAGGGGCCGGGGAGCTGTTTTTT.

The chain carries TRBV28 and TRBJ2-1, with 10 bases aligning to TRBD2. CDR1 is MDHEN and CDR2 is SYDVKM in the germline V gene. The CDR3 totals 16 residues. Losses at the gene ends were 8 bases for V and 3 bases for J; bases not matched to a gene: 10. The CDR3: CASARAVAGGYNEQFF. The CDR3 nucleotides are TGTGCCAGCGCGAGGGCAGTAGCGGGAGGCTACAATGAGCAGTTCTTC.

This chain connects TRBV7-8 to TRBJ1-4; 11 nucleotides agree with TRBD1. This CDR3 is 15 amino acids long. The J segment lost 5 bases and the V segment lost 4 bases, leaving 3 bases of the junction unmatched. Germline V lookup: CDR1 SGHVS, CDR2 FQNEAQ. CDR3 sequence reads: CASSSWTGGNEKLFF. DNA of the CDR3: TGTGCCAGCAGCTCCTGGACAGGGGGCAATGAAAAACTGTTTTTT. Full variable domain (rest looked up from reference TRBV7-8 and TRBJ1-4): GAGVSQSPRYKVAKRGQDVALRCDPISGHVSLFWYQQALGQGPEFLTYFQNEAQLDKSGLPSDRFFAERPEGSVSTLKIQRTQQEDSAVYLCASSSWTGGNEKLFFGSGTQLSVL.